This TCR beta chain comes out of a study of blood T cells in healthy people across ages. Healthy Caucasian individuals from Russia aged about 6 to 100 served as donors. The germline V gene encodes CDR1 DFQATT and CDR2 SNEGSKA (reference sequence). V was trimmed by 6 bases and J by 7 bases, leaving 12 bases between them. This CDR3 has 12 amino acids. The authors ran a second PCR of 7 to 11 cycles using a sample-barcoded 5' primer and a J-beta primer mix. TCRdb redid the calling of the 5' RACE reads with MiXCR, one entry per CDR3 protein. The sample consists of fewer than 2,000,000 distinct CDR3 sequences, approximately 39% of them appearing once.

The clonotype was recovered from a human donor in good health. The sequenced sample was blood. The chain combines TRBV20-1 with TRBJ2-2; TRBD1 might be the D (6 bases). The CDR3 DNA reads as TGCAGTGCAAGACAGGTTGACGGGGAGCTGTTTTTT. Translated: CSARQVDGELFF.